This entry lists 30 T cell receptor beta chains sequenced from one sample in a study of blood T cells in healthy people across ages. The authors ran a second PCR of 7 to 11 cycles using a sample-barcoded 5' primer and a J-beta primer mix. MiXCR was run by TCRdb on the 5' RACE reads, yielding one entry per CDR3 protein. Of about 590,000 distinct CDR3 sequences listed, approximately 30% are singletons. The specimen sequenced was blood. These receptors all stem from a woman over 75 in good health.

CDR3 protein: CASSLGAGNGNTIYF. The CDR3 DNA is TGTGCCAGCAGCTTAGGGGCAGGGAATGGAAACACCATATATTTT. The chain couples TRBV7-2 to TRBJ1-3, with D tentatively TRBD1 (5 bases). This CDR3 is built from 15 residues. In germline, CDR1 is SGHTA, CDR2 FQGNSA. V lost 1 base to trimming and J lost 3 bases, with 10 bases between them.

Worth noting for this clonotype: A much larger clone differs from this one at a single base, so this may be a read error. This chain joins TRBV11-2 and TRBJ2-1; TRBD1 matches 8 bases. The CDR3 length is 15 residues. V trimming: 1 base; J trimming: 7 bases; junction bases outside the gene matches: 6. Looked up from germline, CDR1 is SGHAT and CDR2 is FQNNGV. CDR3 sequence: CASSLAGQASNEQFF. CDR3 bases: TGTGCCAGCAGCTTAGCGGGACAGGCCTCGAATGAGCAGTTCTTC.

To note about this clonotype: A much larger clone lies one base from this, so it may be a read error. The chain joins TRBV7-9 to TRBJ2-7; tentatively, D is TRBD2 (6 bases). The CDR3 consists of 14 residues. CDR1 and CDR2 (germline): SEHNR, FQNEAQ (reference sequence). V lost 1 base and J lost 9, with 16 bases in between. CDR3 in DNA: TGTGCCAGCAGCTTAGTCGGGGGAAGGGACGGGCAGTACTTC. Its translation: CASSLVGGRDGQYF.

This clonotype was picked up many times. The rearrangement joins TRBV10-2 to TRBJ2-3; TRBD2 matches at 12 bases. CDR1 and CDR2 from the germline V gene are WSHSY and SAAADI. V dropped 7 bases and J dropped 7; count of bases not matched to a gene: 6. This CDR3 region has 14 residues. The chain's CDR3 is CASTSGGASHTQYF. CDR3 DNA: TGCGCCAGCACTAGCGGGGGGGCTTCCCATACGCAGTATTTT.

In its sample, this clonotype was seen many times. The rearrangement joins TRBV6-1 to TRBJ1-5; TRBD1 aligns across 7 bases. Germline assignment: CDR1 MNHNS and CDR2 SASEGT. The V and J ends lost 5 bases and 5 bases, in that order; junction bases with no gene match: 6. The CDR3 has 14 amino acids. In DNA, the CDR3 is TGTGCCAGCAGTTCGACAGGGAAAGATCAGCCCCAGCATTTT. It specifies CASSSTGKDQPQHF.

This clonotype was picked up many times. V gene TRBV30 combines with J gene TRBJ1-2; D call uncertain. This CDR3 contains 13 residues. Germline assignment: CDR1 GTSNPN and CDR2 SVGIG (reference sequence). The V end was cut by 2 bases, the J end by 4 bases, with 11 bases between. The CDR3 region has the DNA TGTGCCTGGAGTCCGGGCCCCGGCTATGGCTACACCTTC. This translates into CAWSPGPGYGYTF.

This clonotype was seen at least ten times. The chain carries TRBV20-1 and TRBJ2-7; 9 bases map to TRBD1. J gave up 2 bases and V 5 bases, and 4 bases lay outside the gene matches. Germline V gene sequence: CDR1 DFQATT, CDR2 SNEGSKA (reference sequence). The CDR3 has 13 residues. As DNA, the CDR3 is TGCAGTGCTGGGACAGGGATTACCTACGAGCAGTACTTC. This translates into CSAGTGITYEQYF.

With respect to this clonotype: One base away lies a much larger clone, so this may be a sequencing read error. V and J are TRBV19 and TRBJ1-5; 7 nucleotides match TRBD1. CDR3 size: 15 residues. Looked up from germline, CDR1 is LNHDA and CDR2 is SQIVND (reference sequence). V shed 5 bases, J shed 4 bases, and the junction held 8 bases outside the gene matches. The CDR3 reads CASSVAGTDNQPQHF. The CDR3 region has the DNA TGTGCCAGTAGTGTTGCCGGGACAGATAATCAGCCCCAGCATTTT. The full variable domain, completed using reference TRBV19 and TRBJ1-5, is DGGITQSPKYLFRKEGQNVTLSCEQNLNHDAMYWYRQDPGQGLRLIYYSQIVNDFQKGDIAEGYSVSREKKESFPLTVTSAQKNPTAFYLCASSVAGTDNQPQHFGDGTRLSIL.

The sample holds many counts of this clonotype. The rearrangement uses TRBV5-1 and TRBJ2-1; 14 nucleotides line up with TRBD2. With 3 bases clipped from V and 6 bases from J, the junction kept 8 bases outside the gene matches. The CDR3 runs 17 residues. Germline loops: CDR1 SGHRS, CDR2 YFSETQ. The CDR3 DNA is TGCGCCAGCAGCTGGGAGACTAGCGGGGGGGTTCTCAATGAGCAGTTCTTC. Translation gives CASSWETSGGVLNEQFF.

The chain joins TRBV6-5 to TRBJ2-1, with D tentatively TRBD2 (6 bases). TRBJ2-7 explains the end of the DNA better; the J call may be wrong. The CDR3 totals 14 residues. The germline V gene encodes CDR1 MNHEY and CDR2 SVGAGI. The CDR3 loop reads CASSYLGGRNEQYF. The CDR3 nucleotides are TGTGCCAGCAGTTACCTGGGGGGTCGCAATGAGCAGTACTTC.

The count of this clonotype is one. A much larger clone lies a single base off, so this may be a read error. The rearrangement joins TRBV11-2 to TRBJ1-2, with TRBD1 as a possible D gene (5 bases). The germline V gene has CDR1 SGHAT and CDR2 FQNNGV. The CDR3 extends over 15 amino acids. In nucleotides, the CDR3 is TGTGCCAGCAGCCCGGGACCGCCAGCTAACTGTGGCTACACCTTC. It specifies CASSPGPPANCGYTF.

This clonotype was seen a handful of times. The J gene is TRBJ1-2, the V gene TRBV15, with a possible D match to TRBD1 (6 bases). Germline-derived CDR1 and CDR2 are LNHNV and YYDKDF (reference sequence). Deletions cut 0 bases from V and 3 bases from J, with 20 bases between. CDR3 length equals 18 residues. The CDR3 loop reads CATSRDSSKMGADYGYTF. The CDR3 DNA reads TGTGCCACCAGCAGAGATTCTTCGAAGATGGGGGCGGACTATGGCTACACCTTC.

This clonotype was found a few times. This chain uses TRBV5-6 with TRBJ1-6; weak D call: TRBD1 (5 bases). This CDR3 region has 14 residues. Trimming left V 7 bases short and J 8 bases short, with 16 bases between. Germline CDR1 is SGHDT and CDR2 is YYEEEE. CDR3 in DNA: TGTGCCAGCGGGGCGTCCGTTAGGGATTCACCCCTCCACTTT. Protein product: CASGASVRDSPLHF.

This clonotype appeared once. The chain employs TRBV20-1 and TRBJ2-1; 9 bases fit TRBD1. The CDR3 contains 14 residues. J gave up 7 bases and V 5 bases, and 9 bases lay outside the gene matches. CDR1 and CDR2 from the germline V gene are DFQATT and SNEGSKA (reference sequence). DNA of the CDR3: TGCAGTGCTCAGGACAGGGGCAGATTAAATGAGCAGTTCTTC. It codes for CSAQDRGRLNEQFF.

At least ten counts were recorded for this clonotype. The V call is TRBV6-2 or TRBV6-3, the J call TRBJ1-2, with 7 nucleotides matching TRBD1. The CDR3 is 17 amino acids. The junction had 16 bases not matched to a gene; V was cut back by 8 bases and J by 1 base. Per the germline V gene, CDR1 is MNHEY and CDR2 is SVGEGT. CDR3 protein: CASAFARDSFFNYGYTF. The CDR3 nucleotides read TGTGCCAGCGCCTTTGCCCGGGACAGCTTCTTTAACTATGGCTACACCTTC.

The V call is TRBV7-9, the J call TRBJ1-5, with 9 bases identical to TRBD1. This CDR3 spans 15 amino acids. From germline, CDR1 is SEHNR and CDR2 FQNEAQ (reference sequence). With 3 bases clipped from V and 5 bases from J, the junction kept 5 bases outside the gene matches. In DNA form, the CDR3 reads TGTGCCAGCAGCTTGGGACAGGGCGGACATCAGCCCCAGCATTTT. Translation: CASSLGQGGHQPQHF.

This clonotype came up a few times. It may be a read error: a sequence one base away is much more abundant. Written as DNA, the CDR3 is TGTGCCAGCAGCCCCCTAGGGGTGGGCGAGACCCAGTACTTC. Protein sequence: CASSPLGVGETQYF. V gene TRBV9 combines with J gene TRBJ2-5; D may be TRBD1 (5 bases). Germline loops: CDR1 SGDLS, CDR2 YYNGEE. The CDR3 extends over 14 amino acids. V lost 4 bases and J 5 bases, leaving 15 bases between the germline ends.

Only one count was recorded for this clonotype. Here the CDR3 reads CSALTRNTGELFF. CDR3 sequence (DNA): TGCAGTGCTCTGACTAGAAACACCGGGGAGCTGTTTTTT. This sequence joins TRBV20-1 and TRBJ2-2; tentative D call: TRBD2 (6 bases). V lost 5 bases to trimming and J lost 2 bases, with 9 bases between them. This CDR3 region has 13 residues. From germline, CDR1 is DFQATT and CDR2 SNEGSKA (reference sequence).

To note about this clonotype: This may be a read error, as it is one base from a much larger clone. V is TRBV28 and J is TRBJ2-2; the match to TRBD1 covers 11 bases. CDR1 MDHEN and CDR2 SYDVKM come from the germline V gene. The CDR3 is 18 residues long. The CDR3 nucleotides are TGTGCCTGCAGTCGCGGGCCCGGACAGGGGGCTGTTACCGGGGAGCTGTTTTTT. Translated: CACSRGPGQGAVTGELFF.

This clonotype was recorded at least ten times. CDR3 region: CASSFGSTGRDEQYF. The CDR3 DNA reads TGCGCCAGCAGCTTTGGGAGTACGGGGCGCGACGAGCAGTACTTC. The chain employs TRBV5-1 and TRBJ2-7; D may correspond to TRBD1 or TRBD2 (5 bases each). From germline, CDR1 is SGHRS and CDR2 YFSETQ. This CDR3 is built from 15 residues. V was pared by 2 bases and J by 5 bases, with 17 bases between.

The table lists this clonotype with many counts. The V gene is TRBV4-3, the J gene TRBJ1-2; perhaps TRBD1 as D (5 bases). The V gene lost 3 bases and the J gene lost 8 bases, with 22 bases spanning the gap. The CDR3 length is 16 residues. Germline V gene lookup returns CDR1 LGHNA and CDR2 YSLEER. The CDR3 region has the DNA TGCGCCAGCAGCCAGGTGGCCGCCAGGGCGGCTGGCGGCTACACCTTC. Protein sequence: CASSQVAARAAGGYTF.

This clonotype was counted at least ten times. CDR3 sequence reads: CASSLWAVSYEQYF. CDR3 coding DNA: TGTGCCAGCAGTCTCTGGGCGGTCTCCTACGAGCAGTACTTC. The chain uses TRBV28 and TRBJ2-7; D is uncertain. V was pared by 5 bases and J by 0 bases, with 11 bases between. Germline V gene data show CDR1 as MDHEN and CDR2 as SYDVKM. The CDR3 covers 14 residues.

The chain couples TRBV5-4 to TRBJ2-2; D not certain. Trimming removed 6 bases from V and 6 bases from J, with 12 bases in between. Germline assignment: CDR1 SGHNT and CDR2 YYREEE (reference sequence). The CDR3 has 13 amino acids. The DNA of the CDR3 is TGTGCCAGCAAAAAGGATAATGCCGGGGAGCTGTTTTTT. This translates into CASKKDNAGELFF.

This clonotype was recorded a few times. A much larger clonotype is one base distant, so this may be a read error. This chain joins TRBV5-1 and TRBJ2-3; the D is unclear. Looked up from germline, CDR1 is SGHRS and CDR2 is YFSETQ. This CDR3 has 14 residues. The ends were cut back, 1 base at V and 0 bases at J, with 6 bases in the middle. DNA for the CDR3: TGCGCCAGCAGCTTGACGTCGAGCACAGATACGCAGTATTTT. It translates to CASSLTSSTDTQYF.

This clonotype was counted at least ten times. This chain links TRBV20-1 with TRBJ1-2; TRBD1 matches at 10 bases. CDR3 length: 15 amino acids. The germline V gene encodes CDR1 DFQATT and CDR2 SNEGSKA (reference sequence). V trimming: 1 base; J trimming: 5 bases; junction bases outside the gene matches: 7. CDR3 amino acids: CSARAGTGVEYGYTF. CDR3 nucleotide sequence: TGCAGTGCTAGAGCCGGGACAGGGGTGGAGTATGGCTACACCTTC.

Worth noting for this clonotype: A read error may explain this, as a much larger clone is one base away. The V and J genes are TRBV7-3 and TRBJ1-2, with D possibly being TRBD1 (5 bases). The germline V gene encodes CDR1 SGHTA and CDR2 FQGTGA. This CDR3 spans 14 amino acids. In nucleotides, the CDR3 is TGTACCAGCAGCTCGGGACGGAATAACTATGGCTACACCTTC. Translated: CTSSSGRNNYGYTF.

This clonotype showed up many times. This chain uses TRBV6-1 with TRBJ2-5; TRBD2 aligns across 7 bases. The V gene's germline CDR1 is MNHNS and CDR2 SASEGT. The length of the CDR3 is 14 residues. V dropped 8 bases and J dropped 3; count of bases not matched to a gene: 9. Here the CDR3 DNA reads TGTGCCAGCGGGGTTGGACTAGGGAAAGAGACCCAGTACTTC. Translation: CASGVGLGKETQYF.

The chain carries TRBV10-3 and TRBJ1-5; a weak D match, TRBD1 (6 bases). Germline CDR1 ENHRY, CDR2 SYGVKD. Trimming left V 10 bases short and J 3 bases short, with 13 bases between. This CDR3 comprises 13 residues. The CDR3 DNA reads as TGTGCCACCACTGGGGACATCAATCAGCCCCAGCATTTT. Encoded protein: CATTGDINQPQHF.

This clonotype was counted at least ten times. The CDR3 DNA follows: TGTGCCAGCAGTTACTCGGGCCCGAGAACTGAAGCTTTCTTT. This codes for CASSYSGPRTEAFF. The V gene is TRBV6-5, the J gene TRBJ1-1; D is uncertain. The CDR3 spans 14 residues. Germline CDR1 and CDR2: MNHEY and SVGAGI. The V end was cut by 0 bases, the J end by 5 bases, with 10 bases between.

About this clonotype itself: This could be a read error, since a much larger clone is one nucleotide away. The chain joins TRBV30 to TRBJ1-2; D remains unclear. CDR1 and CDR2 (germline): GTSNPN, SVGIG (reference sequence). The CDR3 totals 11 residues. The CDR3 sequence: CVWSRHYGYTF. The CDR3 DNA follows: TGTGTCTGGAGCCGACACTATGGCTACACCTTC.